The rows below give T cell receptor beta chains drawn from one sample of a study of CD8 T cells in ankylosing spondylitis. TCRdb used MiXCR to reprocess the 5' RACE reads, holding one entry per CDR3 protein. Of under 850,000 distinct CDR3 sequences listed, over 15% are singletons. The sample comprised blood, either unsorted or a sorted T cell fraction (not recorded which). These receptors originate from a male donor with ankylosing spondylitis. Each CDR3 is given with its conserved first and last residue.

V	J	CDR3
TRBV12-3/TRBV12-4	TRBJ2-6	CASSLKLAGYSGANVLTF
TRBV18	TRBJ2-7	CASSPSGTGEQYF
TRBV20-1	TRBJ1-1	CSASPTFAHEAFF
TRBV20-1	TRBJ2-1	CSASRSKPEQFF
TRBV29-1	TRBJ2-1	CSVAQGSSYNEQFF
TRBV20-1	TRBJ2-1	CSVAASTYNEQFF
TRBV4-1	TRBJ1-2	CASSQDPQGVYGYTF
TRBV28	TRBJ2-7	CVSSSPGLATYEQYF
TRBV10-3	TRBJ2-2	CAISEGTSGTGELFF
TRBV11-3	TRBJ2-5	CASSLEQGSLETQYF
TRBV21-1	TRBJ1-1	CASSKYLPLRPVQQGTTEAFF
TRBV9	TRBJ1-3	CASSVEPISGNTIYF
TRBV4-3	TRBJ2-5	CASSQALAGGEETQYF
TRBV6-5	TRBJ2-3	CASNLQGRSTDTQYF
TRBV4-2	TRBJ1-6	CASSPSAFRVGTGFNSPLHF
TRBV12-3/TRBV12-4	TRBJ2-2	CASRPRLAGRGTGELFF
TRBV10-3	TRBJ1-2	CAISDSRQGYGYTF
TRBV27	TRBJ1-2	CASSTGGRGGYGYTF
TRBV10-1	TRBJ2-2	CASRAGTGEIGELFF
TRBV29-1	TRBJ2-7	CSVWGYEQYF